Following are 6 T cell receptor beta chains from one sample sequenced in a study of read filtering for tumor transcriptome and immune sequencing. The library was built from around 380 ng RNA with molecular barcoded adaptors for alpha/delta and beta/gamma chains. TCRdb re-called the reads with MiXCR, one entry per CDR3 protein. The table lists around 140,000 distinct CDR3 sequences, approximately 13% of them singletons. The specimen was a population of CD138-negative cells sorted from bone marrow. These receptors were collected from a donor at least 40 years old with multiple myeloma.

This clonotype has just a few counts. V and J are TRBV20-1 and TRBJ2-5, with 11 nucleotides matching TRBD2. Per the germline V gene, CDR1 is DFQATT and CDR2 is SNEGSKA (reference sequence). This CDR3 has 19 residues. The junction had 17 bases not matched to a gene; V was cut back by 4 bases and J by 1 base. CDR3 nucleotide sequence: TGCAGTGCTATACTACTAGCGGGAGCCGAGGCGGGGATCCAAGAGACCCAGTACTTC. The encoded protein is CSAILLAGAEAGIQETQYF.

A note on this clonotype: Being one base from a much bigger clone, this may be a read error. The chain couples TRBV20-1 to TRBJ1-2; a possible D gene is TRBD1 (5 bases). The V end lost 1 base, the J end lost 3 bases, and 12 bases lay between the germline ends. CDR3 size: 14 residues. CDR1 is DFQATT and CDR2 is SNEGSKA in the germline V gene (reference sequence). CDR3 protein: CSARGMQGDYGYTF. CDR3 bases: TGCAGTGCTAGAGGTATGCAGGGTGACTATGGCTACACCTTC.

A word on this clonotype: This could be a read error, since a much larger clone is one nucleotide away. J is TRBJ1-2 and V is TRBV7-2; possible D gene TRBD1, 5 bases. The CDR3 has 12 amino acids. The germline V gene has CDR1 SGHTA and CDR2 FQGNSA. The CDR3 region is CASSPTDYDYTF. The CDR3 bases are TGTGCCAGCAGCCCGACAGACTATGACTACACCTTC.

This clonotype was seen ten or more times. The V gene is TRBV12-5, the J gene TRBJ2-7, with 8 bases matching TRBD2. V shed 2 bases and J 0 bases; nucleotides not matched to a gene: 9. Germline V gives CDR1 LGHNT, CDR2 FRNRAP. CDR3 length equals 17 residues. This CDR3 is CASGLSLAGGSSYEQYF. The CDR3 nucleotides are TGTGCTAGTGGTTTGAGCCTAGCGGGCGGCTCCTCCTACGAGCAGTACTTC.

Concerning this clonotype: A much larger clone is a single base away; this may be a read error. This likely comes from a read error, as the CDR3 has no conserved phenylalanine or tryptophan at its end. V usage is TRBV4-1 and J usage is TRBJ2-7; TRBD1 matches at 10 bases. The CDR3 consists of 15 residues. Germline CDR1 and CDR2: MGHRA and YSYEKL. The V gene end was trimmed by 1 base and the J gene end by 2 bases; junction bases not matched to a gene: 2. The CDR3 loop reads CASSQADRGTYEQYY. CDR3 bases: TGCGCCAGCAGCCAAGCGGACAGGGGGACCTACGAGCAGTACTAC.

This clonotype was found a few times. The V gene is TRBV7-9, the J gene TRBJ2-5; 8 bases map to TRBD2. Losses at the gene ends were 5 bases for V and 5 bases for J; bases not matched to a gene: 7. Germline CDR1 and CDR2: SEHNR and FQNEAQ (reference sequence). This CDR3 region has 14 residues. The CDR3 bases are TGTGCCAGCAGCAAACCGGGACTAGGCGAGACCCAGTACTTC. This translates into CASSKPGLGETQYF.